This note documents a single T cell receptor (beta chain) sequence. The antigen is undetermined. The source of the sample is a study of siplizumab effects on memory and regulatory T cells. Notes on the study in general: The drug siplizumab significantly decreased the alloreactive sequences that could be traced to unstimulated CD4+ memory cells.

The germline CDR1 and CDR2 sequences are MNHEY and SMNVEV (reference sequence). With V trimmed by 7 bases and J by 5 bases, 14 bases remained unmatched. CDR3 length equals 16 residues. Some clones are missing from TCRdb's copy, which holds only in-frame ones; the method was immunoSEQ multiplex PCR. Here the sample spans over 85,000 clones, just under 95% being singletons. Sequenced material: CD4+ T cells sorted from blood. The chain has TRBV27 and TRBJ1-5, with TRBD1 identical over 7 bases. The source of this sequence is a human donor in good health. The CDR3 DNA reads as TGTGCCAGCACCCCCTCGACAGGGAAGGCCCATCAGCCCCAGCATTTT. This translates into CASTPSTGKAHQPQHF.